These 3 T cell receptor beta chains originate from one sample sequenced in a study of T cell responses to AZD1222 COVID-19 vaccine. Sequencing was performed with immunoSEQ multiplex PCR; in TCRdb, only in-frame clones are kept and a portion is missing. Counted here are roughly 100,000 clones, 75% to 90% occurring once; the ten biggest clones make up approximately 5.4%. Sequencing used peripheral blood, obtained on day 0 of AZD1222 vaccination. These receptors came from an adult in good health.

The genes are TRBV19 and TRBJ1-2; 8 bases align to TRBD1. V dropped 6 bases and J dropped 0; count of bases not matched to a gene: 6. The germline V gene has CDR1 LNHDA and CDR2 SQIVND (reference sequence). The CDR3 is 15 amino acids. The CDR3 protein is CASRLLQGANYGYTF. CDR3 DNA: TGTGCCAGTAGGCTACTACAGGGGGCTAACTATGGCTACACCTTC.

The genes are TRBV6-2 or TRBV6-3 and TRBJ1-2; TRBD1 is a possible D gene (5 bases). CDR1 and CDR2 from the germline V gene are MNHEY and SVGEGT. V was pared by 1 base and J by 7 bases, with 13 bases between. The CDR3 extends over 14 amino acids. The CDR3 sequence is CASSYLGLGIGYTF. The CDR3 DNA reads TGTGCCAGCAGTTACTTGGGACTGGGTATTGGCTACACCTTC.

This CDR3 is CASSQGVGTRSPGELFF. The CDR3 coding sequence is TGTGCCAGCAGCCAGGGGGTCGGGACTAGGAGTCCCGGGGAGCTGTTTTTT. The chain employs TRBV14 and TRBJ2-2; TRBD2 matches 8 bases. Germline V gene sequence: CDR1 SGHDN, CDR2 FVKESK. The CDR3 contains 17 residues. The junction had 12 bases not matched to a gene; V was cut back by 3 bases and J by 6 bases.